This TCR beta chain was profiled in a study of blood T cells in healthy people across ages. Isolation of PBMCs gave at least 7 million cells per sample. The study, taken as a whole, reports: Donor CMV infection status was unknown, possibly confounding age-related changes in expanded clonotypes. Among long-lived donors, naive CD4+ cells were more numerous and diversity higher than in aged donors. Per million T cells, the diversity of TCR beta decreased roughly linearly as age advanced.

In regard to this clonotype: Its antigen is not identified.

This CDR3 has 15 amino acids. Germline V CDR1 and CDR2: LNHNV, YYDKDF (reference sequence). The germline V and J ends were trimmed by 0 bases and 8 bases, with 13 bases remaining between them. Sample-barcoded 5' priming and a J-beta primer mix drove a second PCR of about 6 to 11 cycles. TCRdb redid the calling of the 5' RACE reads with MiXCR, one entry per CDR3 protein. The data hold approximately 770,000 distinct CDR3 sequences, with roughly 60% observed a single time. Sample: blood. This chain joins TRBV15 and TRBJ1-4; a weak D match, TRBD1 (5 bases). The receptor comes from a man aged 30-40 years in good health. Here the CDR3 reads CATSRDAGGGEKLFF. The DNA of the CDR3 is TGTGCCACCAGCAGAGATGCCGGGGGTGGCGAAAAACTGTTTTTT.